This T cell receptor (beta chain) was sequenced in a study of CD8 T cells in ankylosing spondylitis. There are many counts of this clonotype. Antigen unknown. Broader study findings: There was a TCR beta motif, made of several highly homologous variants, that appeared characteristic of ankylosing spondylitis blood. With a CD8+ phenotype, disease-linked clones were relatively rare in peripheral blood. A subset of motif variants has previously been described in the synovial fluid and blood of reactive arthritis.

As the method for making TCR beta libraries, quantitative 5'-RACE with molecular barcodes was used. TCRdb re-analysed the 5' RACE reads in MiXCR, keeping a single row per CDR3 protein. There are about 240,000 distinct CDR3 sequences in the sample; around a tenth occur only once, and 6% to 8% lies in the top ten. CDR1 and CDR2 from the germline V gene are SGHVS and FQNEAQ. The length of the CDR3 is 14 residues. The J segment lost 8 bases and the V segment lost 4 bases, leaving 5 bases of the junction unmatched. The origin of this receptor is a male donor with ankylosing spondylitis or in good health (not recorded which). The specimen sequenced was blood, either unsorted or a sorted T cell fraction (not recorded which). The V and J genes are TRBV7-8 and TRBJ2-1; 10 nucleotides line up with TRBD2. This CDR3 reads CASSWSGRADEQFF. The CDR3 bases are TGTGCCAGCAGCTGGAGCGGGAGGGCCGATGAGCAGTTCTTC. Full variable domain (missing parts from reference TRBV7-8 and TRBJ2-1): GAGVSQSPRYKVAKRGQDVALRCDPISGHVSLFWYQQALGQGPEFLTYFQNEAQLDKSGLPSDRFFAERPEGSVSTLKIQRTQQEDSAVYLCASSWSGRADEQFFGPGTRLTVL.